The 6 T cell receptor beta chains below were found in one sample sequenced in a study of blood T cell repertoires in COVID-19. The protocol was immunoSEQ multiplex PCR, while the TCRdb copy is restricted to in-frame clones and leaves out a portion. The table includes about 470,000 clones, roughly nine tenths detected once. The sequencing sample was made of PBMCs or T cells enriched from blood (not recorded which). All receptors derive from a woman younger than 30 who had recovered from COVID-19.

This clone has just a few counts. The rearrangement uses TRBV27 and TRBJ1-1; D not certain. The ends were cut back, 5 bases at V and 1 base at J, with 11 bases in the middle. The CDR3 has 14 amino acids. The germline gives CDR1 MNHEY, CDR2 SMNVEV (reference sequence). The chain's CDR3 is CASSPRGANTEAFF. DNA for the CDR3: TGTGCCAGCAGTCCCCGGGGAGCGAACACTGAAGCTTTCTTT.

The rearrangement joins TRBV5-5 to TRBJ1-2; D ambiguous. Deletions cut 0 bases from V and 3 bases from J, with 9 bases between. The CDR3 totals 14 residues. In germline, CDR1 is SGHKS, CDR2 YYEKEE (reference sequence). The CDR3 DNA reads as TGTGCCAGCAGCTTGGATCACGGGGACTATGGCTACACCTTC. Translating gives CASSLDHGDYGYTF.

The rearrangement joins TRBV30 to TRBJ2-3; D might be TRBD1 (5 bases). With 4 bases removed from V and 3 bases from J, the gap between germline ends came to 20 bases. The length of the CDR3 is 16 residues. Germline V lookup: CDR1 GTSNPN, CDR2 SVGIG (reference sequence). This chain's CDR3 is CAWNPLKGPVTDTQYF. The DNA for the CDR3 is TGTGCCTGGAACCCCCTTAAGGGGCCAGTAACAGATACGCAGTATTTT.

The rearrangement links TRBV19 to TRBJ2-2; a possible D gene is TRBD2 (5 bases). This CDR3 is built from 13 residues. With 7 bases removed from V and 7 bases from J, the gap between germline ends came to 13 bases. Per germline, CDR1 LNHDA and CDR2 SQIVND (reference sequence). CDR3 loop: CASTPWRNGELFF. The CDR3 nucleotides read TGTGCCAGTACCCCATGGAGGAACGGGGAGCTGTTTTTT.

This clone was found a few times. V and J are TRBV2 and TRBJ1-2, with TRBD1 identical over 8 bases. The V gene's germline CDR1 is SNHLY and CDR2 FYNNEI. V lost 6 bases, J lost 8 bases, and 8 bases stayed unmatched. This CDR3 is 13 amino acids long. The CDR3 protein is CASRGTGSKGYTF. CDR3 coding DNA: TGTGCCAGCAGAGGGACAGGTTCAAAAGGCTACACCTTC.

The rearrangement uses TRBV5-4 and TRBJ2-7, with 7 bases aligning to TRBD2. CDR1 and CDR2 from the germline V gene are SGHNT and YYREEE (reference sequence). V shed 1 base and J 4 bases; nucleotides not matched to a gene: 8. The CDR3 loop spans 15 amino acids. The CDR3 bases are TGTGCCAGCAGCTTGCCTGGGGGGGGTACTTACGAGCAGTACTTC. Translating gives CASSLPGGGTYEQYF.